This T cell receptor beta chain was sequenced in a study of blood T cells in healthy people across ages. Study observations and caveats: Unsorted PBMC material precluded a definitive naive versus antigen-experienced comparison.

Note on this clonotype: Its antigen remains unknown. This sequence may be a read error, since a much larger clone differs from it by one base.

From germline, CDR1 is MNHNY and CDR2 SVGAGI (reference sequence). This CDR3 comprises 16 residues. Sample-barcoded 5' priming and a J-beta primer mix drove a second PCR of roughly 6 to 12 cycles. A template-switch adaptor that had 12 random nucleotides put a tag on each cDNA molecule. A single record per CDR3 protein comes from TCRdb applying MiXCR to the 5' RACE reads. The repertoire holds roughly 2 million distinct CDR3 sequences, with about 50% as singletons. The V and J genes are TRBV6-6 and TRBJ1-2; D gene uncertain. Sequencing was done on a sample of blood. The sequence was obtained from a woman in her thirties or forties in good health. The chain's CDR3 is CASSYPAQDLNYDYTF. Here the CDR3 DNA reads TGTGCCAGCAGTTACCCTGCCCAGGACCTTAACTATGACTACACCTTC.